Shown below are 23 T cell receptor beta chains from a single sample sequenced in a study of T cells in Graves' hyperthyroidism and ophthalmopathy. RNA transcripts yielded amplified TCR beta CDR3 regions. The study used the HTBI primer set for a first-round RT-PCR of the TCR CDR3. TCRdb used MiXCR to reprocess the multiplex PCR reads, holding one entry per CDR3 protein. The sample holds around 660,000 distinct CDR3 sequences, just under 45% seen once. Sequencing used peripheral blood or thyroid tissue (not recorded which). The receptors originated from an adult man with Graves' disease, either hyperthyroidism or ophthalmopathy (not recorded which).

Many counts were recorded for this clonotype. The rearrangement links TRBV29-1 to TRBJ2-5; the D is unclear. This CDR3 has 14 amino acids. The ends were cut back, 8 bases at V and 5 bases at J, with 21 bases in the middle. Germline V gene lookup returns CDR1 SQVTM and CDR2 ANQGSEA. CDR3 amino acids: CSSRTGLGPETQYF. For the CDR3, the DNA is TGCAGCTCCAGAACGGGCCTTGGGCCGGAGACCCAGTACTTC.

This clonotype was recorded a few times. This chain links TRBV27 with TRBJ2-5; D is unresolved. Trimming cost V 6 bases and J 1 base, with 15 bases left between them. Germline CDR1 and CDR2: MNHEY and SMNVEV (reference sequence). CDR3 length: 15 amino acids. The CDR3 DNA follows: TGTGCCAGCAGCAAGGGTGTCGGGCGCCAAGAGACCCAGTACTTC. It translates to CASSKGVGRQETQYF.

The chain recombines TRBV20-1 with TRBJ1-5; 7 bases align to TRBD1. This CDR3 comprises 15 residues. Germline-derived CDR1 and CDR2 are DFQATT and SNEGSKA (reference sequence). With 4 bases clipped from V and 6 bases from J, the junction kept 12 bases outside the gene matches. CDR3 sequence reads: CSATRLLTGVQPQHF. In DNA form, the CDR3 reads TGCAGTGCTACGAGACTTCTCACAGGGGTTCAGCCCCAGCATTTT.

The chain employs TRBV7-2 and TRBJ1-5, with D perhaps TRBD1 (5 bases). V lost 6 bases and J lost 7, with 19 bases in between. The germline V gene encodes CDR1 SGHTA and CDR2 FQGNSA. The CDR3 is 15 amino acids. For the CDR3, the DNA is TGTGCCAGCAGTTTAATCCAGGGCGGGAAACAGCCCCAGCATTTT. It yields the protein CASSLIQGGKQPQHF.

This clonotype has a handful of counts. The rearrangement uses TRBV20-1 and TRBJ2-5; D not resolved. The CDR3 is made up of 14 amino acids. CDR1 DFQATT and CDR2 SNEGSKA come from the germline V gene (reference sequence). V shed 5 bases and J shed 1 base, with 14 bases lying between them. The CDR3 loop reads CSAPWAHAQETQYF. The CDR3 DNA reads TGCAGTGCTCCGTGGGCGCACGCCCAAGAGACCCAGTACTTC.

This clonotype was seen a few times. The rearrangement links TRBV7-9 to TRBJ1-5; D may be TRBD1 (5 bases). Germline V lookup: CDR1 SEHNR, CDR2 FQNEAQ (reference sequence). The length of the CDR3 is 14 residues. Trimming removed 11 bases from V and 0 bases from J, with 14 bases in between. Written as DNA, the CDR3 is TGTGCCTGGAGTATCGGGGGTAGCAATCAGCCCCAGCATTTT. Translation: CAWSIGGSNQPQHF.

J is TRBJ2-5 and V is TRBV7-9, with TRBD2 matching over 11 bases. CDR3 size: 15 residues. Germline V gives CDR1 SEHNR, CDR2 FQNEAQ (reference sequence). Losses at the gene ends were 6 bases for V and 7 bases for J; bases not matched to a gene: 10. CDR3 DNA sequence: TGTGCCAGCAGTAAGGGGGGACTAGCGGAAATGACCCAGTACTTC. Its protein product is CASSKGGLAEMTQYF.

This clonotype was seen a few times. The chain uses TRBV20-1 and TRBJ1-2; tentatively, D is TRBD1 (5 bases). The CDR3 loop spans 13 amino acids. Germline loops: CDR1 DFQATT, CDR2 SNEGSKA (reference sequence). V lost 3 bases and J 4 bases, leaving 12 bases between the germline ends. CDR3 sequence (DNA): TGCAGTGCTAGTCTCGAGGGACTCTATGGCTACACCTTC. Its protein product is CSASLEGLYGYTF.

The chain uses TRBV2 and TRBJ1-5; 7 bases map to TRBD1. CDR3 size: 14 residues. Germline V gene data show CDR1 as SNHLY and CDR2 as FYNNEI. Trimming cost V 6 bases and J 5 bases; bases outside gene matches: 7. CDR3 bases: TGTGCCAGCAGGGCACAGGGGATGCATCAGCCCCAGCATTTT. Translating it yields CASRAQGMHQPQHF.

This clonotype has just a few counts. The chain couples TRBV6-5 to TRBJ2-7; 10 bases map to TRBD1. CDR3 length equals 15 residues. V lost 5 bases to trimming and J lost 7 bases; unmatched junction nucleotides: 11. Per the germline V gene, CDR1 is MNHEY and CDR2 is SVGAGI. CDR3 residues: CASSEGTGVLGEQYF. In nucleotides, the CDR3 is TGTGCCAGCAGTGAGGGGACAGGGGTCCTAGGGGAGCAGTACTTC.

This clonotype was seen many times. This rearrangement joins TRBV7-2 to TRBJ1-2; a weak D match, TRBD1 (5 bases). The CDR3 contains 13 residues. Trimming removed 3 bases at V and 3 bases at J, with 8 bases between. Germline V gene data show CDR1 as SGHTA and CDR2 as FQGNSA. The CDR3 DNA sequence: TGTGCCAGCAGCTTTATGACAGACTATGGCTACACCTTC. It translates to CASSFMTDYGYTF.

This clonotype came up a few times. The rearrangement links TRBV6-5 to TRBJ1-6; D gene uncertain. The CDR3 loop spans 15 amino acids. V was trimmed by 5 bases and J by 7 bases, leaving 15 bases between them. Germline V gives CDR1 MNHEY, CDR2 SVGAGI. DNA for the CDR3: TGTGCCAGCAGTGTTGGAAGGGCCCACAATTCACCCCTCCACTTT. Translation gives CASSVGRAHNSPLHF.

This clonotype was counted ten times or more. This chain links TRBV29-1 with TRBJ1-3; possible D gene TRBD1, 5 bases. Germline V gene sequence: CDR1 SQVTM, CDR2 ANQGSEA. This CDR3 contains 12 residues. V dropped 4 bases and J dropped 2 bases, with 6 bases sitting between them. The CDR3 DNA is TGCAGCGTTGTCAGGGCTGGAAACACCATATATTTT. The encoded protein is CSVVRAGNTIYF.

The chain carries TRBV7-9 and TRBJ2-5; no firm D call. This CDR3 has 15 residues. Germline V CDR1 and CDR2: SEHNR, FQNEAQ (reference sequence). V was clipped by 5 bases and J by 4 bases, with 17 bases between them. The CDR3 spells CASSPLGSIVETQYF. CDR3 nucleotides: TGTGCCAGCAGCCCCCTGGGCAGTATAGTAGAGACCCAGTACTTC.

The chain combines TRBV20-1 with TRBJ1-2, with D possibly TRBD1 on 6 matching bases. The V end was cut by 0 bases, the J end by 4 bases, with 12 bases between. The CDR3 consists of 14 residues. The germline V gene encodes CDR1 DFQATT and CDR2 SNEGSKA (reference sequence). The CDR3 is CSARDLRGGYGYTF. DNA of the CDR3: TGCAGTGCTAGAGATCTGAGAGGGGGCTATGGCTACACCTTC.

Worth noting for this clonotype: Its ends do not fully match the called genes, so a read error is possible. V and J are TRBV7-8 and TRBJ1-2; possibly TRBD1 for D (5 bases). Germline CDR1 and CDR2: SGHVS and FQNEAQ. There are 17 residues in the CDR3. The CDR3 DNA reads TGCGCCAGCAGCCAGTCAAATATAGGGGCAGATTTCTATGGCTACACCTTC. Protein sequence: CASSQSNIGADFYGYTF. The full variable domain, rest sourced from reference TRBV7-8 and TRBJ1-2, is GAGVSQSPRYKVAKRGQDVALRCDPISGHVSLFWYQQALGQGPEFLTYFQNEAQLDKSGLPSDRFFAERPEGSVSTLKIQRTQQEDSAVYLCASSQSNIGADFYGYTFGSGTRLTVV.

To note about this clonotype: A junction boundary mismatches the germline segment, possibly from a read error. The rearrangement joins TRBV24-1 to TRBJ1-1; D uncertain. CDR1 is KGHDR, CDR2 SFDVKD, per germline. This CDR3 region has 13 residues. CDR3 DNA: TGCGCCAGCAGCTTAGCGTCCGGCCGTGAAGCTTTCTTT. It specifies CASSLASGREAFF.

To note about this clonotype: An end of the junction differs from the germline gene, which may be a read error. The genes are TRBV20-1 and TRBJ1-1; D call uncertain. CDR1 is DFQATT, CDR2 SNEGSKA, per germline (reference sequence). The CDR3 is 12 amino acids. CDR3 nucleotides: TGCAGTGCGTGGGAAAGGTACACTGACGCTTTCTTT. Translated: CSAWERYTDAFF.

The chain links TRBV20-1 to TRBJ2-2; TRBD1 aligns across 10 bases. Germline trimming cut 6 bases from V and 4 bases from J; bases unmatched to any gene: 11. In germline, CDR1 is DFQATT, CDR2 SNEGSKA (reference sequence). The CDR3 consists of 16 residues. This chain's CDR3 is CSATTTGGHLTGELFF. DNA for the CDR3: TGCAGTGCAACTACGACAGGGGGCCATCTCACCGGGGAGCTGTTTTTT.

This clonotype was found many times. Here the CDR3 reads CATTGEVIYGYTF. The CDR3 DNA reads as TGTGCCACCACAGGGGAGGTCATCTATGGCTACACCTTC. The rearrangement joins TRBV10-3 to TRBJ1-2; 7 bases line up with TRBD1. CDR1 is ENHRY, CDR2 SYGVKD, per germline. CDR3 length: 13 amino acids. The ends lost 10 bases at V and 4 bases at J; junction bases unmatched: 9.

This clonotype was counted at least ten times. This sequence joins TRBV7-2 and TRBJ1-5, with TRBD1 matching over 7 bases. Trimming cost V 1 base and J 4 bases; bases outside gene matches: 4. Per germline, CDR1 SGHTA and CDR2 FQGNSA. The CDR3 has 15 residues. The CDR3 DNA reads TGTGCCAGCAGCTTAGGGACAGGACCTAATCAGCCCCAGCATTTT. Its translation is CASSLGTGPNQPQHF.

This chain connects TRBV7-8 to TRBJ2-6, with D perhaps being TRBD1 or TRBD2 (7 bases each). Trimming pared 5 bases from V and 2 bases from J, leaving 16 bases between. CDR3 length: 17 amino acids. Germline V gene data show CDR1 as SGHVS and CDR2 as FQNEAQ. The CDR3: CASSTTGRDTGANVLTF. The DNA of the CDR3 is TGTGCCAGCAGCACGACAGGGAGGGACACTGGGGCCAACGTCCTGACTTTC.

This clonotype was counted a few times. The rearrangement joins TRBV12-3 or TRBV12-4 to TRBJ1-5; D is uncertain. The CDR3 totals 14 residues. Trimming took off 6 bases at V and 5 bases at J, with 14 bases between the two ends. This CDR3 is CASSGRERHQPQHF. The CDR3 DNA is TGTGCCAGCAGCGGCAGAGAAAGACATCAGCCCCAGCATTTT.